This TCR beta chain was retrieved from a study of radiation and T cells in renal cell carcinoma. Findings of the study overall: Top tumor clonotypes rose in blood 2 weeks post-radiation, then contracted. Without pretreatment biopsies, baseline tumor clonotype presence was undetermined.

V shed 1 base and J shed 5 bases, with 10 bases lying between them. The CDR3 is 14 residues long. Germline assignment: CDR1 SGHNT and CDR2 YYREEE (reference sequence). Time point specified: blood 4 weeks post-SBRT, at nephrectomy. Treatment of the sample: 15 Gy SBRT to primary tumor, nephrectomy 4 weeks later. Nephrectomy followed 15 Gy stereotactic body radiation by 4 weeks. Clear cell pathology was present in this patient's renal cell carcinoma. In this sample, this clone turned up many times. The antigen is unknown. Assay: immunoSEQ multiplex PCR; the TCRdb copy retains only in-frame clones and omits some. This sample has about 90,000 clones; 70% to 85% occur once, and the top ten carry approximately 6.9%.

This material consisted of blood, taken from a patient whose treatment included radiotherapy and nephrectomy. The rearrangement uses TRBV5-4 and TRBJ2-1, with D unresolved. This clonotype was sampled from a man in his sixties with renal cell carcinoma. The CDR3: CASSLPGPNNEQFF. The CDR3, as DNA: TGTGCCAGCAGCTTGCCGGGCCCCAACAATGAGCAGTTCTTC.